This passage covers 16 T cell receptor beta chains from one sample sequenced in a study of regulatory T cells in long-lasting Graves disease. Documented time point: newly diagnosed GD, antithyroid drugs for less than 3 months. RNA extracted from PBMCs served as the sequencing template. Through Arm-PCR of CDR3 regions and iRepertoire HTBI primers, TCR beta libraries were built. MiXCR, run by TCRdb on the multiplex PCR reads, gives a single entry per CDR3 protein. This sample has 500,000 or so distinct CDR3 sequences, with around 15% found just once. This sample also appeared in a second study, on T cells in Graves' hyperthyroidism and ophthalmopathy.

The sample was peripheral blood mononuclear cells (PBMCs), taken at new diagnosis, from a patient treated with antithyroid drugs. All receptors come from a woman between 50 and 59 years old with Graves disease.

On this clonotype: A much larger clonotype is one base distant, so this may be a read error. V is TRBV12-3 or TRBV12-4 and J is TRBJ1-5; 12 bases fit TRBD1. The CDR3 is made up of 14 amino acids. Unmatched junction bases numbered 6, after V lost 8 bases and J lost 7 bases. The CDR3 region is CASGDRGPEQPQHF. The DNA of the CDR3 is TGTGCCAGCGGGGACAGGGGGCCGGAGCAGCCCCAGCATTTT.

This clonotype has at least ten counts. This chain joins TRBV28 and TRBJ2-7; 7 bases are shared with TRBD2. The germline V gene has CDR1 MDHEN and CDR2 SYDVKM. The CDR3 length is 16 residues. With 3 bases clipped from V and 1 base from J, the junction kept 9 bases outside the gene matches. CDR3 DNA sequence: TGTGCCAGCAGTTTCCCCCGGCGGGGACTATCCTACGAGCAGTACTTC. Translating it yields CASSFPRRGLSYEQYF. Full variable domain (rest looked up from reference TRBV28 and TRBJ2-7): DVKVTQSSRYLVKRTGEKVFLECVQDMDHENMFWYRQDPGLGLRLIYFSYDVKMKEKGDIPEGYSVSREKKERFSLILESASTNQTSMYLCASSFPRRGLSYEQYFGPGTRLTVT.

This clonotype was counted a single time. This chain links TRBV28 with TRBJ2-7; 11 bases map to TRBD2. V shed 6 bases and J 2 bases; nucleotides not matched to a gene: 6. CDR1 is MDHEN and CDR2 is SYDVKM in the germline V gene. The CDR3 runs to 15 residues. CDR3 in DNA: TGTGCCAGCAGACGAGGGACTAGCGGCACCTACGAGCAGTACTTC. Its translation is CASRRGTSGTYEQYF.

The chain joins TRBV10-1 to TRBJ2-2, with a weak D call TRBD2 (5 bases). Trimming took off 8 bases at V and 3 bases at J, with 10 bases between the two ends. CDR1 is WNHNN and CDR2 is SYGVQD in the germline V gene (reference sequence). The CDR3 is made up of 13 amino acids. DNA of the CDR3: TGCGCCAGCTCGGGGTTGGACACCGGGGAGCTGTTTTTT. Its protein is CASSGLDTGELFF.

Ten or more counts support this clonotype. The CDR3 nucleotides read TGTGCCTGGAGCGGTACTAGCGGGATTGCGGGCGAGCAGTACTTC. Protein: CAWSGTSGIAGEQYF. The rearrangement joins TRBV30 to TRBJ2-7; 10 positions match TRBD2. Germline loops: CDR1 GTSNPN, CDR2 SVGIG (reference sequence). Trimming removed 3 bases from V and 6 bases from J; junction bases left unmatched: 11. CDR3 length: 15 residues.

The chain uses TRBV5-1 and TRBJ1-2; the D gene is possibly TRBD1 (6 bases). V was trimmed by 2 bases and J by 8 bases, leaving 16 bases between them. The CDR3 has 14 amino acids. Germline loops: CDR1 SGHRS, CDR2 YFSETQ. The CDR3: CASSLRGAYEGYTF. The CDR3 DNA sequence: TGCGCCAGCAGCTTAAGGGGGGCATACGAGGGCTACACCTTC.

This clonotype was detected a few times. The chain couples TRBV14 to TRBJ1-2, with 8 bases lining up with TRBD1. V dropped 2 bases and J dropped 8; count of bases not matched to a gene: 7. The CDR3 extends over 14 amino acids. CDR1 SGHDN and CDR2 FVKESK come from the germline V gene. CDR3 DNA: TGTGCCAGCAGCCAACCGGGACAGGCTCAAGGCTACACCTTC. It codes for CASSQPGQAQGYTF.

For this clonotype: Since the CDR3 does not end with the conserved phenylalanine or tryptophan, this likely comes from a read error. The chain has TRBV19 and TRBJ1-4; no clear D gene. CDR1 and CDR2 from the germline V gene are LNHDA and SQIVND (reference sequence). Trimming took 3 bases from V and 2 from J, leaving 16 bases between them. The CDR3 length is 17 residues. In DNA, the CDR3 is TGTGCCAGTAGTATCCAGCGGTCTGTGCCTACTAATGAAAAACTGTTTCTT. Its protein product is CASSIQRSVPTNEKLFL.

The sample holds a few counts of this clonotype. The chain has TRBV6-1 and TRBJ2-7; 8 bases map to TRBD2. This CDR3 region has 14 residues. CDR1 MNHNS and CDR2 SASEGT come from the germline V gene. J gave up 6 bases and V 8 bases, and 12 bases lay outside the gene matches. CDR3: CASLGTRYGLEQYF. CDR3 DNA: TGTGCCAGCTTGGGGACTAGGTATGGTCTCGAGCAGTACTTC.

There are a few counts of this clonotype. The chain is built from TRBV6-1 and TRBJ1-1, with D perhaps matching TRBD1 (5 bases). The CDR3 runs 14 residues. Germline V gene data show CDR1 as MNHNS and CDR2 as SASEGT. Trimming took 6 bases from V and 4 from J, leaving 15 bases between them. The DNA of the CDR3 is TGTGCCAGCAGGACTGGGACGGGGGTCACTGAAGCTTTCTTT. It translates to CASRTGTGVTEAFF.

CDR3: CASSPSTVETQYF. The CDR3 nucleotides read TGCGCCAGCAGCCCCTCGACAGTCGAGACCCAGTACTTC. The chain links TRBV5-1 to TRBJ2-5, with a tentative D call TRBD1 (5 bases). Germline CDR1 and CDR2: SGHRS and YFSETQ. The CDR3 loop spans 13 amino acids. Between the trimmed V and J ends, which lost 4 bases and 5 bases, there was a span of 12 bases.

This clonotype was detected a few times. The chain has TRBV30 and TRBJ1-1; D might be TRBD1 (6 bases). The germline CDR1 and CDR2 sequences are GTSNPN and SVGIG (reference sequence). V lost 3 bases, J lost 1 base, and 12 bases lay in between. CDR3 size: 14 residues. CDR3 sequence: CAWSGTGTNTEAFF. In nucleotides, the CDR3 is TGTGCCTGGAGCGGAACAGGGACGAACACTGAAGCTTTCTTT.

This clonotype was seen only a few times. The chain carries TRBV28 and TRBJ1-6; possibly TRBD1 for D (5 bases). The germline V gene encodes CDR1 MDHEN and CDR2 SYDVKM. The V gene lost 2 bases and the J gene lost 5 bases, with 22 bases spanning the gap. There are 19 residues in the CDR3. The chain's CDR3 is CASSLAALQARYNNSPLHF. As DNA, the CDR3 is TGTGCCAGCAGTTTAGCTGCCTTACAGGCTCGTTATAATAATTCACCCCTCCACTTT.

A word on this clonotype: A much larger clone lies one base from this, so it may be a read error. This sequence joins TRBV28 and TRBJ1-3; D is possibly TRBD1 (5 bases). The CDR3 runs to 12 residues. CDR1 is MDHEN and CDR2 is SYDVKM in the germline V gene. The CDR3 DNA is TGTGCCAGCAGCAGGGATGGAAACACCGTATATTTT. Translated: CASSRDGNTVYF.

The sample holds many counts of this clonotype. J is TRBJ1-1 and V is TRBV6-1; TRBD1 might be the D (6 bases). Trimming took 6 bases from V and 7 from J, leaving 18 bases between them. The CDR3 length is 14 residues. Germline lookup yields CDR1 MNHNS and CDR2 SASEGT. The CDR3 DNA is TGTGCCAGCAGGACGCCGTGGGGGGCATATGAAGCTTTCTTT. Translation: CASRTPWGAYEAFF.

This clonotype occurred a few times. The chain joins TRBV3-1 to TRBJ2-7; TRBD2 matches at 7 bases. Germline V CDR1 and CDR2: LGHDT, YNNKEL (reference sequence). V gave up 0 bases and J gave up 0 bases; unmatched junction bases: 8. The length of the CDR3 is 17 residues. The chain's CDR3 is CASSQELAGLFSYEQYF. The CDR3 DNA sequence: TGTGCCAGCAGCCAAGAGTTAGCGGGCCTGTTCTCCTACGAGCAGTACTTC.